The 31 T cell receptor beta chains below all came from one sample that was sequenced in a study of blood T cell repertoires in COVID-19. Profiling relied on immunoSEQ multiplex PCR, and the TCRdb table lists in-frame clones only, not all of them. The sample records 220,000 or so clones, around 86% being singletons. The sequencing sample was made of peripheral blood. Receptors were obtained from a woman aged 45-65 years with COVID-19, enrolled during active disease.

This clone came up a few times. This chain uses TRBV21-1 with TRBJ2-3; the tabulated D call, TRBD2, remains unverified against the DNA. TRBV21-1 counts as a pseudogene. The CDR3 extends over 15 amino acids. CDR3 sequence (DNA): TGTGCCAGCAGGTCTAGCGGGGGGCTCACAGATACGCAGTATTTT. Amino acids: CASRSSGGLTDTQYF.

The chain recombines TRBV10-3 with TRBJ2-3; 10 nucleotides agree with TRBD2. With 6 bases clipped from V and 1 base from J, the junction kept 7 bases outside the gene matches. This CDR3 comprises 16 residues. Looked up from germline, CDR1 is ENHRY and CDR2 is SYGVKD. The CDR3 DNA is TGTGCCATCAGGAGCGGGAGGGGGGATGGCACAGATACGCAGTATTTT. Amino acids: CAIRSGRGDGTDTQYF.

The chain has TRBV25-1 and TRBJ2-7; 7 bases line up with TRBD1. The V gene end was trimmed by 6 bases and the J gene end by 2 bases; junction bases not matched to a gene: 7. Germline loops: CDR1 MGHDK, CDR2 SYGVNS. This CDR3 comprises 14 residues. The CDR3 here is CASSRDRAAYEQYF. CDR3 in DNA: TGTGCCAGCAGCCGAGACAGGGCCGCCTACGAGCAGTACTTC.

The chain links TRBV6-1 to TRBJ1-4; D is ambiguous. Germline CDR1 MNHNS, CDR2 SASEGT. V was clipped by 2 bases and J by 4 bases, with 17 bases between them. The CDR3 is 17 amino acids. The CDR3 protein is CASSEWEHRADNEKLFF. The CDR3 region has the DNA TGTGCCAGCAGTGAATGGGAGCATCGGGCGGATAATGAAAAACTGTTTTTT.

Here the CDR3 reads CASSPRGLGEQYF. The DNA for the CDR3 is TGTGCCAGCTCACCACGGGGGCTTGGCGAGCAGTACTTC. This chain joins TRBV18 and TRBJ2-7; perhaps TRBD1 as D (6 bases). The CDR3 length is 13 residues. Between the trimmed V and J ends, which lost 1 base and 6 bases, there was a span of 10 bases. Per the germline V gene, CDR1 is KGHSH and CDR2 is LQKENI.

This clone was counted a single time. The chain combines TRBV19 with TRBJ1-5; D not certain. The germline V gene has CDR1 LNHDA and CDR2 SQIVND (reference sequence). With 6 bases removed from V and 5 bases from J, the gap between germline ends came to 14 bases. This CDR3 region has 14 residues. CDR3 amino acids: CASSRAGWDQPQHF. CDR3 nucleotides: TGTGCCAGTAGCCGAGCGGGGTGGGATCAGCCCCAGCATTTT.

This clone showed up just a few times. The rearrangement joins TRBV6-6 to TRBJ1-2, with D possibly TRBD1 on 5 matching bases. From germline, CDR1 is MNHNY and CDR2 SVGAGI (reference sequence). The CDR3 runs 16 residues. The germline V and J ends were trimmed by 6 bases and 0 bases, with 17 bases remaining between them. CDR3 nucleotides: TGTGCCAGCAGCCCAGGCCGACAGCCCACTAACTATGGCTACACCTTC. Translating gives CASSPGRQPTNYGYTF.

The gene calls are TRBV12-3 or TRBV12-4 and TRBJ1-1; D is ambiguous. V was pared by 3 bases and J by 11 bases, with 10 bases between. The CDR3 length is 11 residues. CDR3 loop: CASSFGAAAFF. CDR3 nucleotides: TGTGCCAGCAGTTTTGGTGCTGCGGCTTTCTTT.

The chain combines TRBV15 with TRBJ1-5; D is perhaps TRBD1 (5 bases). V lost 2 bases and J 5 bases, leaving 13 bases between the germline ends. Germline loops: CDR1 LNHNV, CDR2 YYDKDF (reference sequence). This CDR3 has 15 residues. Here the CDR3 DNA reads TGTGCCACCAGCAGACAGGGTTGGAGGGATCAGCCCCAGCATTTT. The encoded protein is CATSRQGWRDQPQHF.

The chain is built from TRBV4-3 and TRBJ1-6; perhaps TRBD1 as D (6 bases). V lost 1 base, J lost 9 bases, and 16 bases lay in between. The CDR3 extends over 16 amino acids. Germline V gene data show CDR1 as LGHNA and CDR2 as YSLEER. CDR3 residues: CASSQATQGMGSPLHF. DNA of the CDR3: TGCGCCAGCAGCCAAGCCACGCAGGGGATGGGTTCACCCCTCCACTTT.

The chain is built from TRBV19 and TRBJ2-7, with D possibly matching TRBD1 (5 bases). CDR1 and CDR2 (germline): LNHDA, SQIVND (reference sequence). The CDR3 is made up of 12 amino acids. The germline V and J ends were trimmed by 6 bases and 5 bases, with 11 bases remaining between them. The CDR3 nucleotides read TGTGCCAGTAGCTATACAGGAGACGAGCAGTACTTC. Translated: CASSYTGDEQYF.

This chain joins TRBV5-1 and TRBJ2-7; 10 bases line up with TRBD1. The germline V gene has CDR1 SGHRS and CDR2 YFSETQ. J was trimmed by 5 bases and V by 4 bases; bases with no gene match: 12. The CDR3 contains 16 residues. This CDR3 is CASSLDPGTGAHEQYV. The CDR3 nucleotides are TGCGCCAGCAGCCTAGATCCTGGGACAGGGGCCCACGAGCAGTACGTC.

CDR3 protein: CASSGTGADEQYV. The CDR3 region has the DNA TGCGCCAGCAGTGGGACAGGGGCTGACGAGCAGTACGTC. The chain couples TRBV10-2 to TRBJ2-7; TRBD1 aligns across 9 bases. The CDR3 is 13 amino acids. The J segment lost 5 bases and the V segment lost 4 bases, leaving 3 bases of the junction unmatched. Germline loops: CDR1 WSHSY, CDR2 SAAADI.

The chain couples TRBV28 to TRBJ2-2; 12 positions agree with TRBD2. J lost 1 base, V lost 3 bases, and 12 bases had no gene match. Germline V lookup: CDR1 MDHEN, CDR2 SYDVKM. The CDR3 covers 20 residues. Written as DNA, the CDR3 is TGTGCCAGCAGTTTCCCTTCTAGCGGGGGGGCCTGGGTGAACACCGGGGAGCTGTTTTTT. It encodes CASSFPSSGGAWVNTGELFF.

A single count supports this clone. For the CDR3, the DNA is TGTGCCAGCAGCTGGGGACAGTCCGAGCAGTACTTC. Amino acids: CASSWGQSEQYF. This chain uses TRBV7-9 with TRBJ2-7; TRBD1 matches at 7 bases. This CDR3 comprises 12 residues. Per the germline V gene, CDR1 is SEHNR and CDR2 is FQNEAQ (reference sequence). Losses at the gene ends were 4 bases for V and 6 bases for J; bases not matched to a gene: 3.

V usage is TRBV6-1 and J usage is TRBJ2-7; D perhaps matches TRBD2 (6 bases). Per the germline V gene, CDR1 is MNHNS and CDR2 is SASEGT. The V and J ends lost 4 bases and 4 bases respectively, with 26 bases between them. The CDR3 covers 18 residues. CDR3 amino acids: CASSAKVLRRDGIYEQYV. The CDR3 DNA follows: TGTGCCAGCAGTGCAAAGGTCTTGAGGAGGGATGGGATTTACGAGCAGTACGTC.

The chain recombines TRBV5-8 with TRBJ2-7; 10 bases line up with TRBD1. This CDR3 has 14 residues. V lost 0 bases and J lost 5; bases outside the gene matches: 2. The germline gives CDR1 SGHTS, CDR2 YDEGEE. The CDR3 bases are TGTGCCAGCAGCTTGGGACAGGGGGCAAACGAGCAGTACGTC. Translation gives CASSLGQGANEQYV.

This chain joins TRBV5-4 and TRBJ2-5; D gene uncertain. The V end lost 2 bases, the J end lost 2 bases, and 4 bases lay between the germline ends. The germline V gene encodes CDR1 SGHNT and CDR2 YYREEE (reference sequence). CDR3 size: 12 residues. CDR3 protein: CASSLTQETQYF. Here the CDR3 DNA reads TGTGCCAGCAGCTTAACTCAAGAGACCCAGTACTTC.

This rearrangement joins TRBV4-2 to TRBJ2-1; TRBD2 agrees at 9 bases. This CDR3 region has 19 residues. Germline CDR1 and CDR2: LGHNA and YNFKEQ. J gave up 1 base and V 2 bases, and 12 bases lay outside the gene matches. The DNA for the CDR3 is TGTGCCAGCAGCCAACGGCGGGGGGGGCCCCTTGGATCCTACAATGAGCAGTTCTTC. It specifies CASSQRRGGPLGSYNEQFF.

The J gene is TRBJ1-5, the V gene TRBV4-1; the match to TRBD1 covers 11 bases. The CDR3 is 16 amino acids. Germline lookup yields CDR1 MGHRA and CDR2 YSYEKL. Trimming cost V 3 bases and J 6 bases; bases outside gene matches: 7. The CDR3 DNA reads TGCGCCAGCAGCCATGACGGGACAGGGGGAGCTCAGCCCCAGCATTTT. Amino acid sequence: CASSHDGTGGAQPQHF.

The chain links TRBV28 to TRBJ1-2; TRBD1 matches at 11 bases. Germline loops: CDR1 MDHEN, CDR2 SYDVKM. This CDR3 is 15 amino acids long. Germline trimming cut 7 bases from V and 4 bases from J; bases unmatched to any gene: 8. CDR3 protein: CASTPGTGGVYGYTF. The DNA for the CDR3 is TGTGCCAGCACCCCCGGGACAGGGGGGGTCTATGGCTACACCTTC.

This rearrangement joins TRBV10-3 to TRBJ1-6; the match to TRBD1 covers 7 bases. V trimming: 3 bases; J trimming: 9 bases; junction bases outside the gene matches: 2. Germline V gene sequence: CDR1 ENHRY, CDR2 SYGVKD. There are 13 residues in the CDR3. The CDR3 bases are TGTGCCATCAGTGACTCAGGGGGTTCACCCCTCCACTTT. Its protein is CAISDSGGSPLHF.

The chain links TRBV7-2 to TRBJ1-6; 7 positions agree with TRBD1. Germline V gene data show CDR1 as SGHTA and CDR2 as FQGNSA. This CDR3 spans 14 amino acids. The V gene end was trimmed by 1 base and the J gene end by 10 bases; junction bases not matched to a gene: 4. CDR3 nucleotides: TGTGCCAGCAGCTTAGGCAGGGGGTTGTCACCCCTCCACTTT. Translation gives CASSLGRGLSPLHF.

This clone was seen only a few times. V is TRBV27 and J is TRBJ2-1, with 7 bases aligning to TRBD1. V trimming: 3 bases; J trimming: 4 bases; junction bases outside the gene matches: 6. The CDR3 runs to 15 residues. Germline V gene sequence: CDR1 MNHEY, CDR2 SMNVEV (reference sequence). The CDR3 DNA is TGTGCCAGCAGTTTGCGAGGGACAGATTACAATGAGCAGTTCTTC. This translates into CASSLRGTDYNEQFF.

The chain combines TRBV5-4 with TRBJ1-2, with TRBD1 matching over 7 bases. The ends lost 4 bases at V and 8 bases at J; junction bases unmatched: 8. This CDR3 comprises 13 residues. Germline CDR1 SGHNT, CDR2 YYREEE (reference sequence). CDR3 protein: CASSPQGGRGYTF. As DNA, the CDR3 is TGTGCCAGCAGCCCCCAGGGGGGAAGGGGCTACACCTTC.

CDR3 residues: CASSRGGQGSKETQYF. Here the CDR3 DNA reads TGTGCCAGCAGCCGGGGGGGACAGGGGAGTAAAGAGACCCAGTACTTC. J is TRBJ2-5 and V is TRBV5-4; 10 positions match TRBD1. The CDR3 contains 16 residues. V dropped 4 bases and J dropped 3; count of bases not matched to a gene: 9. From germline, CDR1 is SGHNT and CDR2 YYREEE (reference sequence).

This clone was picked up a small number of times. The rearrangement uses TRBV2 and TRBJ2-7; 8 bases are a match to TRBD1. From germline, CDR1 is SNHLY and CDR2 FYNNEI. With 1 base clipped from V and 2 bases from J, the junction kept 1 base outside the gene matches. This CDR3 comprises 14 residues. The CDR3 here is CASSEGGQAYEQYF. In DNA, the CDR3 is TGTGCCAGCAGTGAAGGGGGACAGGCCTACGAGCAGTACTTC. Using reference TRBV2 and TRBJ2-7 for the parts outside the CDR3, the full variable domain is EPEVTQTPSHQVTQMGQEVILRCVPISNHLYFYWYRQILGQKVEFLVSFYNNEISEKSEIFDDQFSVERPDGSNFTLKIRSTKLEDSAMYFCASSEGGQAYEQYFGPGTRLTVT.

The chain uses TRBV2 and TRBJ1-4; no firm D call. V dropped 6 bases and J dropped 4 bases, with 6 bases sitting between them. The CDR3 is 12 amino acids. Germline CDR1 reads SNHLY; CDR2 reads FYNNEI. CDR3 amino acids: CASRVGNEKLFF. CDR3 DNA: TGTGCCAGCAGGGTCGGTAATGAAAAACTGTTTTTT.

This clone was recorded only once. For the CDR3, the DNA is TGTGCCAGCAGCACACTCGGGGTTCCCACAGATACGCAGTATTTT. This codes for CASSTLGVPTDTQYF. J is TRBJ2-3 and V is TRBV6-1; tentative D call: TRBD2 (5 bases). V was clipped by 6 bases and J by 2 bases, with 15 bases between them. The germline V gene encodes CDR1 MNHNS and CDR2 SASEGT. CDR3 size: 15 residues.

The V call is TRBV27, the J call TRBJ2-1; 8 bases line up with TRBD2. The CDR3 extends over 16 amino acids. Germline values: CDR1 MNHEY, CDR2 SMNVEV (reference sequence). J gave up 0 bases and V 3 bases, and 4 bases lay outside the gene matches. CDR3 DNA: TGTGCCAGCAGTTTTAGCGGGACTAACTCCTACAATGAGCAGTTCTTC. Residues: CASSFSGTNSYNEQFF.

The chain employs TRBV28 and TRBJ2-4, with D perhaps TRBD2 (7 bases). This CDR3 has 16 amino acids. V gave up 7 bases and J gave up 1 base, with 17 bases separating them. In germline, CDR1 is MDHEN, CDR2 SYDVKM. The DNA of the CDR3 is TGTGCCAGCATGCTTGGGGGGGCGCAGGCCAAAAACATTCAGTACTTC. As protein: CASMLGGAQAKNIQYF.